Below are 21 T cell receptor beta chains sequenced from a single sample in a study of CD8 T cells in ankylosing spondylitis. Points from the study as a whole: Seemingly characteristic of ankylosing spondylitis blood was a TCR beta motif consisting of 7 or 8 highly homologous variants.

No antigen is known for these receptors. TCRdb used MiXCR to reprocess the 5' RACE reads, holding one entry per CDR3 protein. This table holds fewer than 550,000 distinct CDR3 sequences, approximately 5% found once. The material sequenced was blood, either unsorted or a sorted T cell fraction (not recorded which). Receptors were obtained from a male donor with ankylosing spondylitis.

There are many counts of this clonotype. V gene TRBV28 combines with J gene TRBJ1-6; D is ambiguous. The CDR3 is 16 amino acids. V was pared by 5 bases and J by 0 bases, with 11 bases between. CDR1 is MDHEN, CDR2 SYDVKM, per germline. The CDR3 nucleotides are TGTGCCAGCAGTCCGTTTCCTGTCTCCTATAATTCACCCCTCCACTTT. It encodes CASSPFPVSYNSPLHF.

This chain connects TRBV29-1 to TRBJ2-3; TRBD2 matches 9 bases. After removal of 7 bases from V and 6 bases from J, the junction contained 11 bases not matched to a gene. Germline CDR1 reads SQVTM; CDR2 reads ANQGSEA. This CDR3 has 14 residues. The CDR3 loop reads CSADGPSGEDTQYF. In nucleotides, the CDR3 is TGCAGCGCTGATGGCCCTAGCGGGGAGGATACGCAGTATTTT.

The DNA for the CDR3 is TGTGCCAGCAGCTTAATCGGGACCACTTACGATACGCAGTATTTT. It is translated as CASSLIGTTYDTQYF. This chain uses TRBV11-2 with TRBJ2-3, with D perhaps given as TRBD1 or TRBD2 (5 bases each). Germline lookup yields CDR1 SGHAT and CDR2 FQNNGV. Trimming pared 2 bases from V and 6 bases from J, leaving 15 bases between. This CDR3 comprises 15 residues.

This clonotype was counted ten times or more. The chain is built from TRBV7-3 and TRBJ2-2; 10 bases are a match to TRBD2. This CDR3 region has 15 residues. Per the germline V gene, CDR1 is SGHTA and CDR2 is FQGTGA. The trim removed 5 bases at V and 4 bases at J, leaving 4 bases unmatched. CDR3 nucleotide sequence: TGTGCCAGCAGCCGTAGCGGGGGGATCACCGGGGAGCTGTTTTTT. Protein sequence: CASSRSGGITGELFF.

This clonotype has at least ten counts. The chain is built from TRBV9 and TRBJ1-1, with D unclear. V was cut by 0 bases and J by 2 bases, with 5 bases left in between. This CDR3 is built from 13 residues. The germline CDR1 and CDR2 sequences are SGDLS and YYNGEE. The CDR3 DNA sequence: TGTGCCAGCAGCGTAGGTCCTAACACTGAAGCTTTCTTT. Its protein is CASSVGPNTEAFF.

This clonotype was found many times. This sequence joins TRBV5-6 and TRBJ1-2; 8 bases are shared with TRBD1. Germline CDR1 SGHDT, CDR2 YYEEEE. The ends lost 3 bases at V and 8 bases at J; junction bases unmatched: 9. The CDR3 length is 14 residues. CDR3 loop: CASSSLDRAPGYTF. In nucleotides, the CDR3 is TGTGCCAGCAGCTCCTTGGACAGGGCTCCGGGCTACACCTTC.

In this sample, this clonotype turned up many times. The genes are TRBV7-9 and TRBJ2-7; the D gene is possibly TRBD1 (5 bases). Trimming shortened V by 4 bases and J by 9 bases, and 10 bases separated the two germline ends. The CDR3 covers 11 residues. From germline, CDR1 is SEHNR and CDR2 FQNEAQ (reference sequence). For the CDR3, the DNA is TGTGCCAGCAGCTCAGGACAAGGGCAGTACTTC. Translation: CASSSGQGQYF.

This clonotype was detected ten times or more. The gene calls are TRBV4-3 and TRBJ2-3; TRBD2 matches 12 bases. V lost 4 bases to trimming and J lost 7 bases; unmatched junction nucleotides: 9. The CDR3 consists of 16 residues. CDR1 is LGHNA, CDR2 YSLEER, per germline. CDR3 sequence (DNA): TGCGCCAGCAGCCCCCTAGCGGGGGGGTTCGCGTATACGCAGTATTTT. This translates into CASSPLAGGFAYTQYF.

The V call is TRBV29-1, the J call TRBJ2-7; D is ambiguous. Germline V gene sequence: CDR1 SQVTM, CDR2 ANQGSEA. The CDR3 spans 13 residues. The V and J ends lost 2 bases and 0 bases respectively, with 8 bases between them. DNA of the CDR3: TGCAGCGTTGAATCGGGCAGCTCCTACGAGCAGTACTTC. This gives the protein CSVESGSSYEQYF.

The chain recombines TRBV4-3 with TRBJ1-2; the match to TRBD1 covers 9 bases. The V segment lost 3 bases and the J segment 3 bases; nucleotides outside the gene matches: 5. Germline CDR1 and CDR2: LGHNA and YSLEER. This CDR3 is 15 amino acids long. The CDR3 sequence: CASSQGTGFHYGYTF. The CDR3 nucleotides read TGCGCCAGCAGCCAGGGGACAGGGTTTCACTATGGCTACACCTTC.

This clonotype came up many times. This chain uses TRBV24-1 with TRBJ2-1; no reliable D call. The CDR3 contains 12 residues. Trimming cost V 7 bases and J 3 bases, with 6 bases left between them. Germline V CDR1 and CDR2: KGHDR, SFDVKD. The CDR3: CATRGNYNEQFF. CDR3 coding DNA: TGTGCCACCAGAGGCAACTACAATGAGCAGTTCTTC.

This clonotype was detected ten times or more. The chain joins TRBV7-3 to TRBJ2-4; 9 bases fit TRBD1. The CDR3 is 14 amino acids. V dropped 5 bases and J dropped 3; count of bases not matched to a gene: 2. The V gene's germline CDR1 is SGHTA and CDR2 FQGTGA. CDR3 amino acids: CASSVTGGKNIQYF. The CDR3 region has the DNA TGTGCCAGCAGCGTGACAGGGGGCAAAAACATTCAGTACTTC.

This clonotype showed up many times. The genes are TRBV7-2 and TRBJ2-5, with D perhaps TRBD1 (6 bases). Trimming shortened V by 3 bases and J by 2 bases, and 10 bases separated the two germline ends. Germline CDR1 is SGHTA and CDR2 is FQGNSA. This CDR3 has 14 amino acids. As DNA, the CDR3 is TGTGCCAGCAGCTTCGATGGGACACAAGAGACCCAGTACTTC. Translated, it gives CASSFDGTQETQYF. The full variable domain, with the rest looked up from reference TRBV7-2 and TRBJ2-5, is GAGVSQSPSNKVTEKGKDVELRCDPISGHTALYWYRQSLGQGLEFLIYFQGNSAPDKSGLPSDRFSAERTGGSVSTLTIQRTQQEDSAVYLCASSFDGTQETQYFGPGTRLLVL.

This sequence joins TRBV18 and TRBJ2-2; weak D call: TRBD1 (5 bases). Germline loops: CDR1 KGHSH, CDR2 LQKENI. Between the trimmed V and J ends, which lost 2 bases and 7 bases, there was a span of 14 bases. This CDR3 has 15 amino acids. This CDR3 is CASSPILTDHGELFF. The CDR3 DNA reads as TGTGCCAGCTCACCAATTTTGACAGATCACGGGGAGCTGTTTTTT.

This clonotype was counted ten times or more. V usage is TRBV15 and J usage is TRBJ1-4; D is perhaps TRBD1 (5 bases). The V gene's germline CDR1 is LNHNV and CDR2 YYDKDF (reference sequence). The ends were cut back, 5 bases at V and 10 bases at J, with 20 bases in the middle. The CDR3 is 15 amino acids. DNA for the CDR3: TGTGCCACCAGCGGAAGGACATACGCTAGGGTAAAACTGTTTTTT. Residues: CATSGRTYARVKLFF.

In this sample, this clonotype turned up many times. The chain carries TRBV12-3 or TRBV12-4 and TRBJ1-2; D not resolved. Trimming cost V 3 bases and J 6 bases, with 11 bases left between them. The CDR3 is 13 residues long. The CDR3 loop reads CASSFGQDNGYTF. Here the CDR3 DNA reads TGTGCCAGCAGTTTTGGTCAGGATAATGGCTACACCTTC.

This clonotype was detected ten times or more. The rearrangement uses TRBV11-2 and TRBJ1-5, with D possibly TRBD1 on 6 matching bases. V lost 6 bases to trimming and J lost 9 bases, with 15 bases between them. Per the germline V gene, CDR1 is SGHAT and CDR2 is FQNNGV. The CDR3 totals 13 residues. The CDR3 loop reads CASSGTPQTPQHF. CDR3 nucleotide sequence: TGTGCCAGCAGTGGGACACCTCAGACGCCCCAGCATTTT.

This clonotype was counted many times. This chain links TRBV5-6 with TRBJ2-7; the D gene is possibly TRBD2 (6 bases). The CDR3 contains 13 residues. Trimming removed 5 bases from V and 3 bases from J, with 12 bases in between. Germline V CDR1 and CDR2: SGHDT, YYEEEE. The CDR3 coding sequence is TGTGCCAGCAGGTCGGGAGCGGTCTACGAGCAGTACTTC. Protein product: CASRSGAVYEQYF. Using reference TRBV5-6 and TRBJ2-7 for the parts outside the CDR3, the full variable domain is DAGVTQSPTHLIKTRGQQVTLRCSPKSGHDTVSWYQQALGQGPQFIFQYYEEEERQRGNFPDRFSGHQFPNYSSELNVNALLLGDSALYLCASRSGAVYEQYFGPGTRLTVT.

This clonotype was recorded at least ten times. The chain uses TRBV6-6 and TRBJ1-1; a weak D match, TRBD1 (5 bases). With 7 bases removed from V and 1 base from J, the gap between germline ends came to 10 bases. Germline V gene data show CDR1 as MNHNY and CDR2 as SVGAGI (reference sequence). CDR3 length equals 13 residues. DNA of the CDR3: TGTGCCAGCATCATACAGGAGAACACTGAAGCTTTCTTT. It specifies CASIIQENTEAFF.

Many counts were recorded for this clonotype. V gene TRBV5-1 combines with J gene TRBJ2-7; a weak D match, TRBD2 (6 bases). CDR1 is SGHRS, CDR2 YFSETQ, per germline. CDR3 length: 15 amino acids. Trimming took 4 bases from V and 2 from J, leaving 16 bases between them. The CDR3 DNA reads TGCGCCAGCAGCGGAGTATTCGGGAGCCCCTACGAGCAGTACTTC. It codes for CASSGVFGSPYEQYF.

This clonotype was seen ten or more times. The rearrangement uses TRBV20-1 and TRBJ1-4; D gene uncertain. From germline, CDR1 is DFQATT and CDR2 SNEGSKA (reference sequence). CDR3 length: 13 residues. V was cut by 3 bases and J by 4 bases, with 9 bases left in between. CDR3 DNA sequence: TGCAGTGCTAGTCTGCAGGTTAATGAAAAACTGTTTTTT. Residues: CSASLQVNEKLFF.